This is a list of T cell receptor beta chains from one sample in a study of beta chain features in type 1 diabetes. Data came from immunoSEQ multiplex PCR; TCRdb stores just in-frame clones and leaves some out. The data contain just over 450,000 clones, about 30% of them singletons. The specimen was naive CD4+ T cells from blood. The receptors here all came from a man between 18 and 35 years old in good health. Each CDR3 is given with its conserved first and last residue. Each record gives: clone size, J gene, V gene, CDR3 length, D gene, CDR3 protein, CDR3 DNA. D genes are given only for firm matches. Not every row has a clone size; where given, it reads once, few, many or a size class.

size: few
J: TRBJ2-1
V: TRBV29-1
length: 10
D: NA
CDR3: CSVGFNEQFF
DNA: TGCAGCGTGGGGTTCAATGAGCAGTTCTTC

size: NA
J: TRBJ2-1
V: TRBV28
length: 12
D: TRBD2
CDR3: CASTSGGGMQFF
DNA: TGTGCCAGCACCTCCGGCGGGGGAATGCAGTTCTTC

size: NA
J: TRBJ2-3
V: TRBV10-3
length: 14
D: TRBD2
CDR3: CAISESGGRAEQYF
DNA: TGTGCCATCAGTGAGTCGGGCGGGAGGGCCGAGCAGTATTTT

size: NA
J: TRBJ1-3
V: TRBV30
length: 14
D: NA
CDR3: CAWSVKGNGNTIYF
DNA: TGTGCCTGGAGTGTAAAGGGAAACGGAAACACCATATATTTT

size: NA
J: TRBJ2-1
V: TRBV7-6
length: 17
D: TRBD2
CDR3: CASSLTTSGGGYNEQFF
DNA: TGTGCCAGCAGCTTAACTACTTCGGGAGGCGGTTACAATGAGCAGTTCTTC

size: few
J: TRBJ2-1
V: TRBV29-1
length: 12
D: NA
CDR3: CSQGSTPNEQFF
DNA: TGCAGCCAGGGGTCGACGCCCAATGAGCAGTTCTTC

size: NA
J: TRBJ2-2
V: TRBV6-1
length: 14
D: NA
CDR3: CASIGQWNTGELFF
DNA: TGTGCCAGCATCGGACAGTGGAACACCGGGGAGCTGTTTTTT

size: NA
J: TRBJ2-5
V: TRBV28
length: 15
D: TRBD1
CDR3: CASSLDRPTQETQYF
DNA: TGTGCCAGCAGTTTGGACAGGCCTACCCAAGAGACCCAGTACTTC

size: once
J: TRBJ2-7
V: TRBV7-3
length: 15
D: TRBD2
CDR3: CASSLEAGAGYEQYF
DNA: TGTGCCAGCAGCTTAGAAGCGGGAGCGGGCTACGAGCAGTACTTC

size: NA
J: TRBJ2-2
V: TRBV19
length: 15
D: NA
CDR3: CASSMGTIFTGELFF
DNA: TGTGCCAGTAGTATGGGGACAATCTTCACCGGGGAGCTGTTTTTT

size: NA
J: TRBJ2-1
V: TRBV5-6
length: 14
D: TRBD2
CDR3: CASSLRLAVNEQFF
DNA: TGTGCCAGCAGCTTGCGCCTAGCGGTCAATGAGCAGTTCTTC

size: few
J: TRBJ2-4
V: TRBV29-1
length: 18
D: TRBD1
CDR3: CSVEVQRRRQGLGNIQYF
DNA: TGCAGCGTTGAAGTCCAACGCCGGCGACAGGGGCTGGGAAACATTCAGTACTTC

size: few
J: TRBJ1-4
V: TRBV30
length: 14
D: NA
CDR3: CAWSVPGTLAKLFF
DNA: TGTGCCTGGAGTGTACCAGGGACACTGGCAAAACTGTTTTTT

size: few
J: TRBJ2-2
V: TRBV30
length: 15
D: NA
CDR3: CACPPTGQNTGELFF
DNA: TGTGCCTGCCCTCCCACGGGACAAAACACCGGGGAGCTGTTTTTT

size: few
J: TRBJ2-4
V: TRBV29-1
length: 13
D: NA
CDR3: CSVRRGGQNIQYF
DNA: TGCAGCGTTCGAAGGGGCGGTCAAAACATTCAGTACTTC

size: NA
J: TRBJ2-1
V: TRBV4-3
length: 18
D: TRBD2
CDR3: CASSQDPPAGVIYNEQFF
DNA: TGCGCCAGCAGCCAAGATCCCCCAGCGGGAGTAATCTACAATGAGCAGTTCTTC

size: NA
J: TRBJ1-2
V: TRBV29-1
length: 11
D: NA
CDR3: CSVPGDGGYTF
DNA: TGCAGCGTTCCAGGGGATGGGGGCTACACCTTC

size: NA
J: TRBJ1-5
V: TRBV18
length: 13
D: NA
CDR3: CASSPGGNQPQHF
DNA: TGTGCCAGCTCACCGGGGGGAAATCAGCCCCAGCATTTT

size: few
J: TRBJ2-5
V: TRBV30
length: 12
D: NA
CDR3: CAWSAGTETQYF
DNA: TGTGCCTGGAGTGCTGGTACAGAGACCCAGTACTTC

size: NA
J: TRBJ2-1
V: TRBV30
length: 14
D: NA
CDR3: CAWSVSGPGDEQFF
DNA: TGTGCCTGGAGTGTAAGCGGGCCGGGGGATGAGCAGTTCTTC

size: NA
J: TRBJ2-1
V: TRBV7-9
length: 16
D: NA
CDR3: CASRSPGREPYNEQFF
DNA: TGTGCCAGCAGATCCCCCGGGCGCGAGCCCTACAATGAGCAGTTCTTC

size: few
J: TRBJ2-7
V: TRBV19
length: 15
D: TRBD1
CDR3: CASSLRDRGSYEQYF
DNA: TGTGCCAGTAGCCTCCGGGACAGGGGGTCCTACGAGCAGTACTTC

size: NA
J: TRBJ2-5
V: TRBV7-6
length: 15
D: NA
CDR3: CASSEIPGVQETQYF
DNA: TGTGCCAGCAGCGAGATCCCAGGAGTTCAAGAGACCCAGTACTTC

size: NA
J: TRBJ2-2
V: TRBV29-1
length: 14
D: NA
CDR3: CSVARRANTGELFF
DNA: TGCAGCGTTGCGAGGCGGGCGAACACCGGGGAGCTGTTTTTT

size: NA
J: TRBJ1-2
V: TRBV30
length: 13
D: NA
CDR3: CAWRARAGGGYTF
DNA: TGTGCCTGGAGAGCCCGGGCGGGAGGAGGCTACACCTTC

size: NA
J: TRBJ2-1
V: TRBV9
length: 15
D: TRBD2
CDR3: CTSSASGSSYNEQFF
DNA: TGTACCAGCAGCGCTAGCGGGAGCTCCTACAATGAGCAGTTCTTC

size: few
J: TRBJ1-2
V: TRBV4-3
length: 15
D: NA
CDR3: CASSQDLAREAGYTF
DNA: TGCGCCAGCAGCCAAGATCTGGCCAGGGAGGCTGGCTACACCTTC

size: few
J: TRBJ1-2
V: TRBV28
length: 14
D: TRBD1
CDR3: CASSAGTGAYGYTF
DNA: TGTGCCAGCAGTGCTGGGACAGGGGCCTATGGCTACACCTTC

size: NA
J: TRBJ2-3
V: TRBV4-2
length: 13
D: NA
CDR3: CASSQDRPDTQYF
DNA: TGTGCCAGCAGCCAAGATCGGCCAGATACGCAGTATTTT

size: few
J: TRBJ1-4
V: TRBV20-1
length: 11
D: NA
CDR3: CSASRQEVPFF
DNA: TGCAGTGCTAGTCGCCAGGAGGTACCGTTTTTT

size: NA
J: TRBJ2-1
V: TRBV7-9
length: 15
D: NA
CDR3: CASSSTGITYNEQFF
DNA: TGTGCCAGCAGCTCCACCGGGATCACCTACAATGAGCAGTTCTTC

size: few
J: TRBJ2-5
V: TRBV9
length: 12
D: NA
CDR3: CELWQGWETQYF
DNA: TGTGAACTTTGGCAGGGTTGGGAGACCCAGTACTTC

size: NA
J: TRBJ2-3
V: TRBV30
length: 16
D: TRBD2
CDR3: CAWSKGLAGVADTQYF
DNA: TGTGCCTGGAGCAAGGGACTAGCGGGAGTAGCAGATACGCAGTATTTT

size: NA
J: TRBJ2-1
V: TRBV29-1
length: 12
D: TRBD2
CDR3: CSARTSLNEQFF
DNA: TGCAGCGCTCGGACTAGTCTAAATGAGCAGTTCTTC

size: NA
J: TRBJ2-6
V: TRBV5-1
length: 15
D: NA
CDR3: CASRATLSGANVLTF
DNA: TGCGCCAGCCGAGCAACGTTATCTGGGGCCAACGTCCTGACTTTC

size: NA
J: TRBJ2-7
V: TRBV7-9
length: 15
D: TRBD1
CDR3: CASSLYGDSSYEQYF
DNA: TGTGCCAGCAGCTTATATGGGGACAGCTCCTACGAGCAGTACTTC

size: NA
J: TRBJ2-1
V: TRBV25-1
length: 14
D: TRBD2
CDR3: CASSATSGRNEQFF
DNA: TGTGCCAGCAGTGCAACTAGCGGGAGGAATGAGCAGTTCTTC

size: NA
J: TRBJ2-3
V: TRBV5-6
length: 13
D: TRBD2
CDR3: CASIRLAGDTQYF
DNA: TGTGCCAGCATCAGACTAGCGGGAGATACGCAGTATTTT

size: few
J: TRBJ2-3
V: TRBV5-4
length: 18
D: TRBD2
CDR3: CASSFRLAGGPGTDTQYF
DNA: TGTGCCAGCAGCTTTCGGCTAGCGGGAGGGCCGGGCACAGATACGCAGTATTTT

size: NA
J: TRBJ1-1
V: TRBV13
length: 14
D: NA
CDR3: CASSLGPQGTEAFF
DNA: TGTGCCAGCAGCTTGGGCCCGCAGGGCACTGAAGCTTTCTTT

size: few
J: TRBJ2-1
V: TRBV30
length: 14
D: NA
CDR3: CAWSGGSSYNEQFF
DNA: TGTGCCTGGAGTGGGGGAAGCTCCTACAATGAGCAGTTCTTC

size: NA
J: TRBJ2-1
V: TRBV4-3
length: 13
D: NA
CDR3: CASSQGRINEQFF
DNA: TGCGCCAGCAGCCAAGGACGGATCAATGAGCAGTTCTTC

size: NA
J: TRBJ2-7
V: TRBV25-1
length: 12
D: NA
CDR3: CASSTLPYEQYF
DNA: TGTGCCAGCAGTACCCTGCCCTACGAGCAGTACTTC

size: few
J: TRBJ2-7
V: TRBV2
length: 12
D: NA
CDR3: CASSTGWSEQYF
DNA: TGTGCCAGCAGCACGGGATGGAGCGAGCAGTACTTC

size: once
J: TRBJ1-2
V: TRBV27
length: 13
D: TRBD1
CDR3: CASSRTGGIGYTF
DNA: TGTGCCAGCAGTAGGACAGGGGGAATCGGCTACACCTTC

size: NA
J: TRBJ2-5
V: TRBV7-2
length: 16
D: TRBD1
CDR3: CASTKGTGGNQETQYF
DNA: TGTGCCAGCACCAAAGGGACAGGGGGCAACCAAGAGACCCAGTACTTC

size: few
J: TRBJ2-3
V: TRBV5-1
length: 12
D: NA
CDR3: CASSLNGDTQYF
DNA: TGCGCCAGCAGCTTGAATGGAGATACGCAGTATTTT

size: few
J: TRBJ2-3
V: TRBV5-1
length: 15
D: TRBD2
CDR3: CASSSGTSGGDTQYF
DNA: TGCGCCAGCAGCTCGGGGACTAGCGGAGGAGATACGCAGTATTTT

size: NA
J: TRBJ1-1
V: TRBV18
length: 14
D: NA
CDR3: CASSPKAVNTEAFF
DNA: TGTGCCAGCTCACCAAAGGCAGTGAACACTGAAGCTTTCTTT

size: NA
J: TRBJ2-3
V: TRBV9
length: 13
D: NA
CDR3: CASSVDVTDTQYF
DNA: TGTGCCAGCAGCGTAGATGTTACAGATACGCAGTATTTT

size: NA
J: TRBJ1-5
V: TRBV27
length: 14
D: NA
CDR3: CASSLQGSNQPQHF
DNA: TGTGCCAGCAGTTTACAGGGGAGCAATCAGCCCCAGCATTTT

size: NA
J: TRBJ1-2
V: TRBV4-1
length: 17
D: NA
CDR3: CASSHPAAGREAYGYTF
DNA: TGCGCCAGCAGTCACCCGGCAGCCGGGCGCGAGGCGTATGGCTACACCTTC

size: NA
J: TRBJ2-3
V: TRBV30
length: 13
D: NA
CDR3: CAWRELPGDTQYF
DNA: TGTGCCTGGAGGGAGCTCCCTGGGGATACGCAGTATTTT

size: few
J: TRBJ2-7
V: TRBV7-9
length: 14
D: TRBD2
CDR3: CASSSLAVYDEQYF
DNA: TGTGCCAGCAGCTCCCTAGCGGTTTATGACGAGCAGTACTTC

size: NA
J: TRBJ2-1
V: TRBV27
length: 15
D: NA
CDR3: CASSAGTPYYNEQFF
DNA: TGTGCCAGCAGTGCCGGGACCCCCTACTACAATGAGCAGTTCTTC

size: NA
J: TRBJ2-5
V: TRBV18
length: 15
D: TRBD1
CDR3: CASSLGTGPQETQYF
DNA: TGTGCCAGCTCCCTCGGGACAGGACCCCAAGAGACCCAGTACTTC